The clone carrying this T cell receptor beta chain was seen repeatedly, ten times or more. Its target is unknown. The V end was cut by 1 base, the J end by 10 bases, with 21 bases between. The germline V gene encodes CDR1 SGHRS and CDR2 YFSETQ. The CDR3 has 16 residues. General observations from the study: Tumor Treg TCRs overlapped most with tumor naive CD4+ cells.

The sorted Tregs were CD4+CD25+CD127-/low cells. Full-length variable regions came from constant-region reverse primers plus semi-nested Nested Universal Primer A PCR. TCRdb re-analysed the 5' RACE reads in MiXCR, keeping a single row per CDR3 protein. The table shows approximately 60,000 distinct CDR3 sequences, with approximately 26% occurring only once. This rearrangement joins TRBV5-1 to TRBJ2-1; D is tentatively TRBD1 or TRBD2 (7 bases each). The receptor was derived from a female donor with breast cancer. Sequencing input: tumor-infiltrating Tregs sorted from the breast tumor. The CDR3 protein is CASSLSTGAGVGEQFF. The CDR3 nucleotides are TGCGCCAGCAGCTTGAGCACAGGGGCGGGGGTAGGCGAGCAGTTCTTC.